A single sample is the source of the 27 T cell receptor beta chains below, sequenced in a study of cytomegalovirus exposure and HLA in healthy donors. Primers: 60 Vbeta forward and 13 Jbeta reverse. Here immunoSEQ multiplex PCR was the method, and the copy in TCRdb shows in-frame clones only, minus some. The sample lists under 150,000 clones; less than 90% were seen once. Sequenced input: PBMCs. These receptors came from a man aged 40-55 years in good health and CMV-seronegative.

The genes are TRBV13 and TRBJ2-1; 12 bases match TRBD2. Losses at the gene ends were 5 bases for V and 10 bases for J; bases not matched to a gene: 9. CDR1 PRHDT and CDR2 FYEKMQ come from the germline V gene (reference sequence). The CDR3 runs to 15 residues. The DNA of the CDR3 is TGTGCCAGCAGCACTAGCGGGGGGCCGGACGAGGAGCAGTTCTTC. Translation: CASSTSGGPDEEQFF.

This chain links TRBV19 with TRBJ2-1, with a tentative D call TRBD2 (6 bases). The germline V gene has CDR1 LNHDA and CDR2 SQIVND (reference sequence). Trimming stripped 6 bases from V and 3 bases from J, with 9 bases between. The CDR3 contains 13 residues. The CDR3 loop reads CASSPDYYNEQFF. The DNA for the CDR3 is TGTGCCAGTAGCCCGGACTACTACAATGAGCAGTTCTTC.

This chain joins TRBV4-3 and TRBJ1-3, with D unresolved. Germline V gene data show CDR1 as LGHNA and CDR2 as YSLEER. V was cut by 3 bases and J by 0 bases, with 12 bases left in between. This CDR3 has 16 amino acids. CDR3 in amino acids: CASSQTWRASGNTIYF. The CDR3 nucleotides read TGCGCCAGCAGCCAGACGTGGCGGGCCTCTGGAAACACCATATATTTT.

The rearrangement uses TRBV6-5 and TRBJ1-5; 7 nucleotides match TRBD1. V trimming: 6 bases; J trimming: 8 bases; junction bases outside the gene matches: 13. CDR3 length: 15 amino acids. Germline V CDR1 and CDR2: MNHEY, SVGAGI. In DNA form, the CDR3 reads TGTGCCAGCAGAACGGACAGGCTGGGGTATGAGCCCCAGCATTTT. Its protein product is CASRTDRLGYEPQHF.

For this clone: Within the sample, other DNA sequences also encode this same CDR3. This CDR3 reads CASSQRGSTDTQYF. The CDR3 bases are TGTGCCAGCAGCCAACGCGGTTCCACGGATACGCAGTATTTT. The genes are TRBV14 and TRBJ2-3, with unresolved D. The CDR3 spans 14 residues. CDR1 and CDR2 (germline): SGHDN, FVKESK. V lost 2 bases and J 6 bases, leaving 12 bases between the germline ends.

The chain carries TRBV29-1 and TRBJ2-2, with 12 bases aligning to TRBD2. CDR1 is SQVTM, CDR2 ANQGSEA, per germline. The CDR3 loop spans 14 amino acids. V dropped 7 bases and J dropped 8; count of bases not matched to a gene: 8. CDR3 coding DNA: TGCAGCGGAGTACAGACTAGCGGGAGAGGGGAGCTGTTTTTT. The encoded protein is CSGVQTSGRGELFF.

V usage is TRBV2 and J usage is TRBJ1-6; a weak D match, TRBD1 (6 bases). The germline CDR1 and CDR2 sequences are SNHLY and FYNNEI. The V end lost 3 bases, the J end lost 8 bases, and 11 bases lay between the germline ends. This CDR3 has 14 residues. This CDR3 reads CASSERGGYSPLHF. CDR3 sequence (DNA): TGTGCCAGCAGTGAGAGAGGGGGTTATTCACCCCTCCACTTT.

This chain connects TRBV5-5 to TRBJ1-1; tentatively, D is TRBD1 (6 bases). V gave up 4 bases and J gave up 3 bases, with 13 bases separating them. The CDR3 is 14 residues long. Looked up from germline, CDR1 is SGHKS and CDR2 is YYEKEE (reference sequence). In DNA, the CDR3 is TGTGCCAGCAGCCCAGGACAGTCATACACTGAAGCTTTCTTT. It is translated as CASSPGQSYTEAFF.

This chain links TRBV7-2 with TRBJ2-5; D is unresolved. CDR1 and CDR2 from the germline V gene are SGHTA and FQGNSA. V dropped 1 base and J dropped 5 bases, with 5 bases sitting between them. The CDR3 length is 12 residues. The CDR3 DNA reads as TGTGCCAGCAGCTTAGTTGAGGAGACCCAGTACTTC. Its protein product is CASSLVEETQYF.

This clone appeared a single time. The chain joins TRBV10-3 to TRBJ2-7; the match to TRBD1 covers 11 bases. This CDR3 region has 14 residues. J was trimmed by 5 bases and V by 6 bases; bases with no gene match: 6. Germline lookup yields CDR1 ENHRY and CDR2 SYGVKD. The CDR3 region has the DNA TGTGCCATCAGGACCGGACAGGGGGCCGACGAGCAGTACTTC. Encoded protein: CAIRTGQGADEQYF.

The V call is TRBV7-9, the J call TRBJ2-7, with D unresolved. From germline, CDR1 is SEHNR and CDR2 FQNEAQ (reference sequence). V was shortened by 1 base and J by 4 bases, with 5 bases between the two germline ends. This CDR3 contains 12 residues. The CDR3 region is CASSLVRYEQYF. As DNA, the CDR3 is TGTGCCAGCAGCTTAGTTAGATACGAGCAGTACTTC.

The CDR3 DNA follows: TGTGCCAGCAGTACCGCGGGGGGCTTTCAGCCCCAGCATTTT. Translation gives CASSTAGGFQPQHF. The rearrangement uses TRBV6-5 and TRBJ1-5, with D possibly matching TRBD1 (6 bases). This CDR3 region has 14 residues. V lost 5 bases and J 6 bases, leaving 14 bases between the germline ends. Germline CDR1 reads MNHEY; CDR2 reads SVGAGI.

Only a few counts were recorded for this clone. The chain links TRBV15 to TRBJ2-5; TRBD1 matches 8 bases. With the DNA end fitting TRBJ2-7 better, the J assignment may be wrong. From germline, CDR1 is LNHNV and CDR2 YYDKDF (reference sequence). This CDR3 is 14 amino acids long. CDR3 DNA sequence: TGTGCCACCAGCAGGGACAGGGAGTTAGACGAGCAGTACTTC. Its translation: CATSRDRELDEQYF.

In DNA, the CDR3 is TGTGCCAGCAGCGTCACAGGGGCCATTAATTCACCCCTCCACTTT. It codes for CASSVTGAINSPLHF. The chain employs TRBV9 and TRBJ1-6, with 7 bases identical to TRBD1. Germline CDR1 reads SGDLS; CDR2 reads YYNGEE. V trimming: 2 bases; J trimming: 6 bases; junction bases outside the gene matches: 5. CDR3 size: 15 residues.

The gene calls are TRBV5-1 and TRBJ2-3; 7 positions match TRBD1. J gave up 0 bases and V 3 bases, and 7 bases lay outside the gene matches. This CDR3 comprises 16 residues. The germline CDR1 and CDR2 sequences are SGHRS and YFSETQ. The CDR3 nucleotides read TGCGCCAGCAGCTCGCAACAGGGGATTAGCACAGATACGCAGTATTTT. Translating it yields CASSSQQGISTDTQYF.

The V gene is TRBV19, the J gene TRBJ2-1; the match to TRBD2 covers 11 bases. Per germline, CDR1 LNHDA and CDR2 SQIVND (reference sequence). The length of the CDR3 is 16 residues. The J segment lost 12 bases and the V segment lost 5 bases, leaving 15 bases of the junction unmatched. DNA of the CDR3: TGTGCCAGTAGTCCTCTCCTTTGGGTAGCGGGGGGGCCGCAGTTCTTC. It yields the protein CASSPLLWVAGGPQFF.

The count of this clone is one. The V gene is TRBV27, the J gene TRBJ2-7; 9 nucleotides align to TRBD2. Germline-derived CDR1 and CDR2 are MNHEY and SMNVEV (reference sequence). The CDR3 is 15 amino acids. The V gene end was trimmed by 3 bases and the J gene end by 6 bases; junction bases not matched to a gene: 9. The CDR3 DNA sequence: TGTGCCAGCAGTTTTCGGCGGGAGGGCCACTCCGAGCAGTACTTC. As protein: CASSFRREGHSEQYF.

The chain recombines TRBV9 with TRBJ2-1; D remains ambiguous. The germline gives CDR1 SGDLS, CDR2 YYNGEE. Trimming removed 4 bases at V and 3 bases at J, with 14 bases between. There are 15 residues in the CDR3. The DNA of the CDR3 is TGTGCCAGCAGCCCCGCGGTAGCCCACTACAATGAGCAGTTCTTC. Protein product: CASSPAVAHYNEQFF.

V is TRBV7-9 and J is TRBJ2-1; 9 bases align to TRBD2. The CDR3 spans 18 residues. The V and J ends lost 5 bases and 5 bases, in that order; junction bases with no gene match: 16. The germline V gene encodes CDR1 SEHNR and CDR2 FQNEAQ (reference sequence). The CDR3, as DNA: TGTGCCAGCAGCCTCCCGTCTCTAGCGGGGCGAGAAGACAATGAGCAGTTCTTC. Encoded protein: CASSLPSLAGREDNEQFF.

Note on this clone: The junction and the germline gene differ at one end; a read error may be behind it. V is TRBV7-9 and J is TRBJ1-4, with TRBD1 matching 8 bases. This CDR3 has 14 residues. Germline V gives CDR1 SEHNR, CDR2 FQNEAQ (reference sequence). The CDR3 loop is CSSSLQTGDEKLFF. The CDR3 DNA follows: TGTTCCAGCAGTCTTCAGACAGGGGACGAAAAACTGTTTTTT.

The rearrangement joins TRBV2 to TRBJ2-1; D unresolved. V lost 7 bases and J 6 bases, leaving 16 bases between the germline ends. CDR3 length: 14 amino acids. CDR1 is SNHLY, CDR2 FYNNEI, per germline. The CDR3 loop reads CASTLSFNSNEQFF. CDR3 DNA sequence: TGTGCCAGCACTTTGAGCTTCAACTCCAATGAGCAGTTCTTC.

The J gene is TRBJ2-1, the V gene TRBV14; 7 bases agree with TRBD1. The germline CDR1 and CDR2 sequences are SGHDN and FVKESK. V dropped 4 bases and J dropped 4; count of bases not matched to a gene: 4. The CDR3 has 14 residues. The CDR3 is CASSLTGPYNEQFF. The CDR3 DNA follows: TGTGCCAGCAGCCTGACAGGGCCATACAATGAGCAGTTCTTC.

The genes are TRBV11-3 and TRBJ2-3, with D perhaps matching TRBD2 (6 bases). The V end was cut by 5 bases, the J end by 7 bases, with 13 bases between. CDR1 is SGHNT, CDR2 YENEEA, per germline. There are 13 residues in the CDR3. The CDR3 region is CASSPLGSNTQYF. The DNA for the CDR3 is TGTGCCAGCAGCCCCCTCGGGAGTAATACGCAGTATTTT.

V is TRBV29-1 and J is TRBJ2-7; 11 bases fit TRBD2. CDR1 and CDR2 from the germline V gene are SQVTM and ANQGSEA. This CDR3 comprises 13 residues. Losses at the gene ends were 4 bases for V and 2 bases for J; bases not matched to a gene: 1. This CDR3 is CSVGLAGTYEQYF. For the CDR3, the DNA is TGCAGCGTTGGACTAGCGGGGACCTACGAGCAGTACTTC.

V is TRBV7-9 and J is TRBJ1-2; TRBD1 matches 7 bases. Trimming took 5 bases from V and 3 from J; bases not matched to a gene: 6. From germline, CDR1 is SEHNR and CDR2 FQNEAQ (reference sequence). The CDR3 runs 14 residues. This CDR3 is CASSPEGQYYGYTF. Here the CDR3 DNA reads TGTGCCAGCAGCCCCGAGGGACAGTACTATGGCTACACCTTC.

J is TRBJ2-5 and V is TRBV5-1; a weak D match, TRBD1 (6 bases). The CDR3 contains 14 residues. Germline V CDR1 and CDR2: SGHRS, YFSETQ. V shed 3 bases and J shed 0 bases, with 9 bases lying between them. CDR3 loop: CASSSGQYQETQYF. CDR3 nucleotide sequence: TGCGCCAGCAGCTCCGGACAGTACCAAGAGACCCAGTACTTC.

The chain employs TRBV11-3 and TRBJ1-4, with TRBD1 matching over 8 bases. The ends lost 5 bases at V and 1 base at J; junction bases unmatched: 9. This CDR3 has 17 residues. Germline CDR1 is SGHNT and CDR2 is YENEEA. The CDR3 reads CASSTDRGGITNEKLFF. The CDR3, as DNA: TGTGCCAGCAGCACAGACAGGGGAGGGATAACTAATGAAAAACTGTTTTTT.